This T cell receptor (beta chain) stems from a study of blood T cells in healthy people across ages. The second PCR ran roughly 6 to 11 cycles with a sample-barcoded 5' primer and J-beta primers. Each CDR3 protein gets one entry after TCRdb re-called the 5' RACE reads with MiXCR. The table lists roughly 640,000 distinct CDR3 sequences, about 28% of them singletons, with 15% to 19% in the top ten. In terms of origin and age, donors were healthy Caucasian individuals from Russia aged about 6 to 100. Details on this clonotype: Its antigen is unidentified.

Germline CDR1 and CDR2: MNHEY and SVGAGI. The junction had 10 bases not matched to a gene; V was cut back by 5 bases and J by 5 bases. The CDR3 spans 18 residues. Findings of the study overall: CMV infection status of these donors was not known.

This rearrangement joins TRBV6-5 to TRBJ2-3; 16 positions match TRBD2. The sequenced sample consisted of blood. The sequence came from an elderly woman in good health. As DNA, the CDR3 is TGTGCCAGCAGTAACCCCGGGACTAGCGGGAGGGTAGGAGATACGCAGTATTTT. This encodes CASSNPGTSGRVGDTQYF.